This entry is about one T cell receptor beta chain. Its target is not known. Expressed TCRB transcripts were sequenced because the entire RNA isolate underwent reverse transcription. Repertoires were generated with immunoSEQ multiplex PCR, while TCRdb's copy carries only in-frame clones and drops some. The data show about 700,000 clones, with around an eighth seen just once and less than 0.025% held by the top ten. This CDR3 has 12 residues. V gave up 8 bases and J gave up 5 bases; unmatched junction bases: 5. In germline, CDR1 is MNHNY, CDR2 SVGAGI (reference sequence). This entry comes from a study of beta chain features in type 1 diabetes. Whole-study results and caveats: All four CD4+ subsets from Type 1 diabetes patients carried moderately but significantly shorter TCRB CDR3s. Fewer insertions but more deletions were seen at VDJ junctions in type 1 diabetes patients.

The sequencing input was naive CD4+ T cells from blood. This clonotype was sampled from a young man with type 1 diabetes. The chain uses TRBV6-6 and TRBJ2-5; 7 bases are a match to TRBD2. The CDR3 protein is CASGGGDETQYF. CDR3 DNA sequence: TGTGCCAGCGGGGGAGGGGACGAGACCCAGTACTTC.